These T cell receptor beta chains were read from a single sample in a study of CD8 T cells in ankylosing spondylitis. One entry per CDR3 protein results from TCRdb running MiXCR on the 5' RACE reads. The repertoire consists of 150,000 to 200,000 distinct CDR3 sequences, with roughly 12% occurring once and the leading ten covering about 29%. Sequences were obtained from blood, either unsorted or a sorted T cell fraction (not recorded which). All receptors come from a male donor with ankylosing spondylitis or in good health (not recorded which). CDR3s include the opening cysteine and the closing phenylalanine or tryptophan. Fields, in order: V gene, clone size, J gene, D gene, CDR3 protein, CDR3 DNA. A D gene is named only where the DNA matches it firmly. Size tells how often a clone was seen (once, few, many) or the class of an expanded clone, and some rows leave it out.

>TRBV12-3/TRBV12-4|many|TRBJ2-1|TRBD1
CASSLIRGQGSNEQFF
TGTGCCAGCAGTTTAATCCGAGGACAGGGAAGCAATGAGCAGTTCTTC
>TRBV28|many|TRBJ1-1|NA
CASSFQGWNTEAFF
TGTGCCAGCAGTTTCCAAGGGTGGAACACTGAAGCTTTCTTT
>TRBV20-1|few|TRBJ1-1|NA
CSARDVGRTMNTEAFF
TGCAGTGCTAGAGATGTGGGGAGAACCATGAACACTGAAGCTTTCTTT
>TRBV6-5|NA|TRBJ1-2|TRBD1
CASSYTLQGAYGYTF
TGTGCCAGCAGTTACACCTTGCAGGGGGCCTATGGCTACACCTTC
>TRBV27|many|TRBJ1-6|NA
CASRGWGLENSPLHF
TGTGCCAGCAGAGGATGGGGCTTAGAGAATTCACCCCTCCACTTT
>TRBV12-3/TRBV12-4|many|TRBJ2-6|NA
CASTLRAGEAGANVLTF
TGTGCCAGCACCCTGAGGGCAGGGGAAGCTGGGGCCAACGTCCTGACTTTC
>TRBV12-3/TRBV12-4|many|TRBJ2-7|NA
CASSGLGSPYEQYF
TGTGCCAGCAGTGGCCTAGGGAGCCCGTACGAGCAGTACTTC
>TRBV7-9|once|TRBJ2-5|NA
CASSPDSRKETQYF
TGTGCCAGTAGCCCCGACAGCCGTAAAGAGACCCAGTACTTC
>TRBV6-1|many|TRBJ2-3|TRBD2
CASSVVTSDVGDTQYF
TGTGCCAGCAGTGTTGTAACTAGCGATGTTGGAGATACGCAGTATTTT
>TRBV6-1|NA|TRBJ1-5|NA
CASSEAPGGQPQHF
TGTGCCAGCAGTGAGGCTCCGGGGGGCCAGCCCCAGCATTTT
>TRBV5-1|few|TRBJ1-3|NA
CASRDYRNSGNTIYF
TGCGCCAGCAGGGACTACAGGAACTCTGGAAACACCATATATTTT
>TRBV11-2|many|TRBJ2-1|NA
CASSLVTVRGSSYNEQFF
TGTGCCAGCAGCTTAGTAACGGTGAGAGGGAGCTCCTACAATGAGCAGTTCTTC
>TRBV7-2|NA|TRBJ2-1|NA
CASSLSGDNEQFF
TGTGCCAGCAGCTTATCAGGGGACAATGAGCAGTTCTTC
>TRBV7-9|few|TRBJ2-2|TRBD1
CASSTYPDRENTGELFF
TGTGCCAGCAGCACCTACCCCGACAGGGAGAACACCGGGGAGCTGTTTTTT
>TRBV20-1|NA|TRBJ2-1|NA
CSFSGEGKGYSYNEQFF
TGCAGCTTCTCCGGCGAGGGGAAGGGGTACTCCTACAATGAGCAGTTCTTC
>TRBV27|NA|TRBJ2-1|TRBD1
CASSFHGQGVEQFF
TGTGCCAGCAGTTTCCACGGACAGGGGGTTGAGCAGTTCTTC
>TRBV11-2|many|TRBJ2-3|NA
CASSLDGTATDTQYF
TGTGCCAGCAGCTTAGATGGGACTGCGACAGATACGCAGTATTTT
>TRBV3-1|NA|TRBJ1-2|TRBD1
CASSQRQGTGYTF
TGTGCCAGCAGCCAAAGACAGGGTACTGGCTACACCTTC
>TRBV5-1|many|TRBJ2-2|NA
CASSRDLNTGELFF
TGCGCCAGCAGCAGGGACTTGAACACCGGGGAGCTGTTTTTT
>TRBV10-3|NA|TRBJ2-3|NA
CAISEIGSSTDTQYF
TGTGCCATCAGTGAAATTGGGTCTAGCACAGATACGCAGTATTTT
>TRBV15|many|TRBJ2-1|TRBD2
CATSRSGGGYNEQFF
TGTGCCACCAGCAGGAGCGGGGGGGGCTACAATGAGCAGTTCTTC
>TRBV5-1|many|TRBJ1-1|NA
CASSLFAGGTEAFF
TGCGCCAGCAGCTTGTTCGCGGGAGGGACTGAAGCTTTCTTT
>TRBV20-1|many|TRBJ2-7|TRBD2
CSARLPGLTLPEQYF
TGCAGTGCTAGATTGCCGGGACTAACACTTCCCGAGCAGTACTTC
>TRBV20-1|many|TRBJ2-5|NA
CSAPAGTQYF
TGCAGTGCCCCTGCGGGGACCCAGTACTTC
>TRBV27|many|TRBJ2-1|TRBD1
CASSSDRDRAYNEQFF
TGTGCCAGCAGTTCAGACCGGGACAGGGCCTACAATGAGCAGTTCTTC
>TRBV12-3/TRBV12-4|many|TRBJ1-3|TRBD1
CASSPRTGDGNTIYF
TGTGCCAGCAGTCCCCGGACAGGGGACGGAAACACCATATATTTT
>TRBV20-1|many|TRBJ1-2|TRBD1
CSAFHDRGNYGYTF
TGCAGTGCTTTTCATGACAGGGGGAACTATGGCTACACCTTC
>TRBV6-1|NA|TRBJ1-5|NA
CTSSEASSNNQPQHF
TGTACCAGCAGTGAGGCTTCAAGTAACAATCAGCCCCAGCATTTT
>TRBV9|few|TRBJ2-1|NA
CASSVQDGNEQFF
TGTGCCAGCAGCGTACAGGATGGGAATGAGCAGTTCTTC
>TRBV6-2/TRBV6-3|NA|TRBJ2-7|TRBD1
CASISDRGLHEQYF
TGTGCCAGCATTAGTGACAGGGGGCTCCACGAGCAGTACTTC
>TRBV10-1|many|TRBJ2-2|NA
CASSPRVTGELFF
TGCGCCAGCTCCCCCAGGGTCACCGGGGAGCTGTTTTTT
>TRBV30|NA|TRBJ2-5|TRBD2
CAWRKIGGREEETQYF
TGTGCCTGGAGAAAGATTGGAGGGAGGGAAGAAGAGACCCAGTACTTC
>TRBV29-1|many|TRBJ1-5|TRBD1
CSVFPGGSGPNQPQHF
TGCAGCGTATTTCCAGGGGGTTCCGGCCCCAATCAGCCCCAGCATTTT
>TRBV5-1|many|TRBJ2-5|NA
CASSLQLAARGETQYF
TGCGCCAGCAGCTTGCAACTAGCGGCCAGGGGGGAGACCCAGTACTTC
>TRBV3-1|many|TRBJ1-4|NA
CASSKFQGDEEKLFF
TGTGCCAGCAGCAAATTCCAAGGGGATGAGGAAAAACTGTTTTTT
>TRBV19|many|TRBJ2-1|NA
CASSHLAAPYNEQFF
TGTGCCAGTAGTCACTTAGCTGCGCCCTACAATGAGCAGTTCTTC
>TRBV7-6|many|TRBJ2-3|NA
CASSLGRPSTDTQYF
TGTGCCAGCAGTTTGGGGCGTCCGAGCACAGATACGCAGTATTTT
>TRBV25-1|many|TRBJ1-5|NA
CASRGPGSDQPQHF
TGTGCCAGCAGGGGACCGGGATCAGATCAGCCCCAGCATTTT
>TRBV6-1|many|TRBJ2-5|TRBD2
CASRTGTSINKETQYF
TGTGCCAGCAGGACCGGGACTAGCATTAACAAAGAGACCCAGTACTTC
>TRBV15|few|TRBJ2-1|TRBD2
CATSRDSGYNEQFF
TGTGCCACCAGCAGAGATAGCGGGTACAATGAGCAGTTCTTC
>TRBV18|many|TRBJ1-1|NA
CASSLRSGTAGTEAFF
TGTGCCAGCTCACTACGTTCCGGGACTGCGGGCACTGAAGCTTTCTTT
>TRBV24-1|many|TRBJ2-1|TRBD1
CATSDIGTGGGEQFF
TGTGCCACCAGTGATATTGGGACAGGGGGCGGTGAGCAGTTCTTC
>TRBV27|few|TRBJ2-5|TRBD1
CASSLSIIGTAKQETQYF
TGTGCCAGCAGTTTATCGATAATAGGGACAGCGAAACAAGAGACCCAGTACTTC
>TRBV7-8|many|TRBJ1-1|TRBD1
CASSRGQGNTEAFF
TGTGCCAGCAGCCGAGGACAGGGGAACACTGAAGCTTTCTTT
>TRBV10-3|many|TRBJ2-7|TRBD2
CAILSTSGARGEQYF
TGTGCCATTCTCTCGACTAGCGGGGCCAGGGGCGAGCAGTACTTC
>TRBV5-1|NA|TRBJ2-1|TRBD2
CASSLGLAGGIYNEQFF
TGCGCCAGCAGCTTGGGACTAGCGGGAGGCATCTACAATGAGCAGTTCTTC
>TRBV5-1|many|TRBJ2-4|NA
CASRTGEGNIQYF
TGCGCCAGCAGAACAGGCGAGGGAAACATTCAGTACTTC
>TRBV10-3|few|TRBJ2-5|NA
CATADLPKVQYF
TGTGCCACAGCGGACTTGCCCAAAGTCCAGTACTTC
>TRBV15|many|TRBJ1-4|NA
CATSRGEQTWGNEKLFF
TGTGCCACCAGCAGGGGGGAACAAACCTGGGGTAATGAAAAACTGTTTTTT
>TRBV12-3/TRBV12-4|many|TRBJ1-1|TRBD1
CASTSGGALTGFF
TGTGCCAGCACCTCAGGGGGGGCGCTAACGGGATTCTTT
>TRBV15|NA|TRBJ2-5|NA
CATTMGPAPQETQYF
TGTGCCACAACCATGGGGCCCGCTCCCCAAGAGACCCAGTACTTC
>TRBV25-1|NA|TRBJ2-7|TRBD2
CASLTVYSGVSYEQYF
TGTGCCAGCCTCACTGTCTATAGCGGGGTCTCCTACGAGCAGTACTTC
>TRBV2|many|TRBJ1-4|TRBD1
CASSTGTGDEKLFF
TGTGCCAGCAGCACCGGGACAGGGGATGAAAAACTGTTTTTT
>TRBV19|few|TRBJ2-5|NA
CASSIGGSGNQETQYF
TGTGCCAGTAGTATAGGAGGTAGCGGCAACCAAGAGACCCAGTACTTC
>TRBV5-1|NA|TRBJ2-2|NA
CASSLDRTGNTGELFF
TGCGCCAGCAGCTTGGATCGGACTGGGAACACCGGGGAGCTGTTTTTT
>TRBV5-1|NA|TRBJ2-7|NA
CASSAQQDEQYF
TGCGCCAGCAGCGCGCAACAGGACGAGCAGTACTTC
>TRBV5-1|many|TRBJ2-7|NA
CASSPAGGQNEQYF
TGCGCCAGCAGCCCAGCAGGGGGGCAGAACGAGCAGTACTTC
>TRBV5-1|many|TRBJ1-1|NA
CASFPSAAAGTEAFF
TGCGCCAGCTTCCCTTCCGCGGCCGCTGGCACTGAAGCTTTCTTT
>TRBV12-3/TRBV12-4|few|TRBJ1-6|NA
CASADSRRYNSPLHF
TGTGCCAGCGCGGACAGCAGGCGCTATAATTCACCCCTCCACTTT
>TRBV20-1|many|TRBJ2-3|TRBD2
CSESGRAADTQYF
TGCAGTGAGAGCGGGAGGGCGGCAGATACGCAGTATTTT